Described below is a single TCR beta chain sequence and its context. Its antigen remains unidentified. The sample comes from a study of somatic mutations in cytotoxic T cells in rheumatoid arthritis. Clones were sequenced by immunoSEQ multiplex PCR, and TCRdb holds only the in-frame ones, with some missing. The profile covers 20,000 or so clones, with over 70% appearing a single time and about 10% taken by the ten largest. Trimming at V came to 7 bases and at J to 6 bases, leaving 6 bases not matched to a gene. Germline assignment: CDR1 MNHEY and CDR2 SMNVEV (reference sequence). This CDR3 is 14 amino acids long. Findings and caveats of the study: More than 20% of CD8+ cells belonged to the largest clone in 8 of 65 patients. Expanded CD8+ clones had unknown antigen targets.

Blood donors with median age roughly 56 years (range about 21-70), about 50% female, served as healthy controls. The chain has TRBV27 and TRBJ1-6; 7 nucleotides match TRBD1. What was sequenced was CD8+ T cells sorted from blood. This clonotype originated in a woman aged 50 to 60 in good health. DNA for the CDR3: TGTGCCAGCACCCTCGGGACAGCTAATTCACCCCTCCACTTT. This codes for CASTLGTANSPLHF.